This is a list of T cell receptor beta chains from one sample in a study of patients and donors after allogeneic stem cell transplantation. TCRdb redid the calling of the RT-PCR reads with MiXCR, one entry per CDR3 protein. In the table there are 190,000 or so distinct CDR3 sequences, less than 45% of which are singletons. The sequencing sample was made of blood, either unsorted or a sorted T cell fraction (not recorded which). All receptors derive from a human donor who was either an allogeneic HSCT recipient or a stem cell or donor lymphocyte infusion donor (not recorded which). It is not recorded whose cells these are; they may come from a transplant donor. CDR3s include the opening cysteine and the closing phenylalanine or tryptophan. A D gene is named only where the DNA matches it firmly. Clone size is shown for a subset of rows, as once, few, many or a class of expanded clone.

clone_size j_call v_call d_call cdr3_nt cdr3_aa
. TRBJ2-5 TRBV12-3/TRBV12-4 . TGTGCCAGCACCTCGGGGTTACAAGAGACCCAGTACTTC CASTSGLQETQYF
once TRBJ1-1 TRBV7-9 . TGTGCCAGCAGCAAATCTGTAACTGAAGCTTTCTTT CASSKSVTEAFF
. TRBJ2-1 TRBV5-1 . TGCGCCAGCAGCTTGAGAGTAGGAGGAAATGAGCAGTTCTTC CASSLRVGGNEQFF
. TRBJ1-2 TRBV6-6 . TGTGCCAGCAGAACCAGGGAAGCTAACTATGGCTACACCTTC CASRTREANYGYTF
. TRBJ2-2 TRBV6-6 . TGTGCCAGCAGTTCACGGGCAGAAGCGGGGGAGCTGTTTTTT CASSSRAEAGELFF
once TRBJ2-5 TRBV25-1 TRBD1 TGTGCCAGCAGTGAATGGGACAGGGGAGAGGGAGAGACCCAGTACTTC CASSEWDRGEGETQYF
. TRBJ2-2 TRBV18 . TGTGCCAGCTCACCACCGGAGGATAACACCGGGGAGCTGTTTTTT CASSPPEDNTGELFF
. TRBJ1-2 TRBV12-3/TRBV12-4 . TGTGCCAGCAGTTTTTCAAAAGGGAACACCTATGGCTACACCTTC CASSFSKGNTYGYTF
few TRBJ1-5 TRBV7-9 TRBD1 TGTGCCCTTAGCGACAGGGCTAGCAATCAGCCCCAGCATTTT CALSDRASNQPQHF
few TRBJ1-1 TRBV4-3 TRBD1 TGCGCCAGCAGCCGGAATACAGGGGTCGAAACTGAAGCTTTCTTT CASSRNTGVETEAFF
few TRBJ1-2 TRBV12-3/TRBV12-4 . TGTGCCAGCAGTTTAGTCCGGGGGAGGGGCTACACCTTC CASSLVRGRGYTF
. TRBJ1-2 TRBV6-6 TRBD1 TGTGCCAGCAGCCCGGACAGGGGGTATGGCTACACCTTC CASSPDRGYGYTF
few TRBJ2-5 TRBV12-3/TRBV12-4 TRBD1 TGTGCCAGCAGCCCGGGGACAGCACAGGGGGAGACCCAGTACTTC CASSPGTAQGETQYF
. TRBJ2-2 TRBV4-3 TRBD2 TGCGCCAGCAGCCGAACGACTAGCGCCGGGGAGCTGTTTTTT CASSRTTSAGELFF
few TRBJ1-3 TRBV6-6 . TGTGCCAGCAGTTCCCACCGACGGCACGGAAACACCATATATTTT CASSSHRRHGNTIYF
. TRBJ2-1 TRBV6-5 TRBD1 TGTGCCAGTAGTACTAACAGGGGCCCCGAGATCTTC CASSTNRGPEIF
. TRBJ2-7 TRBV6-1 TRBD2 TGTGCCAGCAGTCCGGGACTAGCGGGAGAATCCTACGAGCAGTACTTC CASSPGLAGESYEQYF
. TRBJ1-5 TRBV28 . TGTGCAACGTGGCAGGTTCGAAATCAGCCCCAGCATTTT CATWQVRNQPQHF
few TRBJ1-5 TRBV27 . TGTGCCAGCAGTCTGACAAGTCAGACCAATCAGCCCCAGCATTTT CASSLTSQTNQPQHF
few TRBJ1-3 TRBV15 . TGTGCCACCAGCAGAGATGTGGGGGTTTACTCTGGAAACACCATATATTTT CATSRDVGVYSGNTIYF
few TRBJ2-3 TRBV15 . TGTGCCACCAGCGGTTCAAGCGCAGATACGCAGTATTTT CATSGSSADTQYF
many TRBJ1-2 TRBV28 . TGTGCCAGCAGTTTCAGGGGCGCTGGCTACACCTTC CASSFRGAGYTF
few TRBJ2-1 TRBV29-1 . TGCAGCGTTGACGAGGATTTCTCCTACAATGAGCAGTTCTTC CSVDEDFSYNEQFF
. TRBJ1-2 TRBV4-1 TRBD1 TGCGCCAGCAGCCGTGATGACAGGGGTCGCTATGGCTACACCTTC CASSRDDRGRYGYTF
. TRBJ2-2 TRBV27 TRBD1 TGTGCCAGCAGTCCAGGGACAGGGGTGACTACCGGGGAGCTGTTTTTT CASSPGTGVTTGELFF
. TRBJ1-5 TRBV12-3/TRBV12-4 TRBD1 TGTGCCAGCAGTTTAGCTCCAGGGGGAGGAAACAATCAGCCCCAGCATTTT CASSLAPGGGNNQPQHF
. TRBJ2-7 TRBV4-2 . TGTGCCAGCAGCCAAGAAGGGCAGGACCTATACGAGCAGTACTTC CASSQEGQDLYEQYF
few TRBJ1-2 TRBV20-1 TRBD1 TGCAGTGCTAGAGCACTTGTCGACAGGGACTTTAACTATGGCTACACCTTC CSARALVDRDFNYGYTF
. TRBJ1-1 TRBV20-1 . TGCAGTGCTAGAGATGGGGAGGGGCCCACTGAAGCTTTCTTT CSARDGEGPTEAFF
. TRBJ1-2 TRBV4-3 TRBD1 TGCGCCAGCAGCCGAGCAGGGGGGGCGCGTAACTATGGCTACACCTTC CASSRAGGARNYGYTF
. TRBJ1-5 TRBV12-3/TRBV12-4 . TGTGCCAGCAGTTTAACCGAAAATCAGCCCCAGCATTTT CASSLTENQPQHF
few TRBJ1-2 TRBV9 . TGTGCCAGCACCGAGGGGGGGGACTATGGCTACACCTTC CASTEGGDYGYTF
. TRBJ1-5 TRBV10-3 TRBD1 TGTGCCATCAGTGAGTCCCAGGGGGCTGGTCAGCCCCAGCATTTT CAISESQGAGQPQHF
few TRBJ1-1 TRBV6-5 . TGTGCCAGCCAGAATCGGGGGATGAACACTGAAGCTTTCTTT CASQNRGMNTEAFF
few TRBJ2-7 TRBV9 . TGTGCCAGCAGCCCAGGGGGGGAGGACCACGAGCAGTACTTC CASSPGGEDHEQYF
. TRBJ1-2 TRBV15 . TGTGCCACCAGGGCAGGGGCCTATGGCTACACCTTC CATRAGAYGYTF
. TRBJ1-6 TRBV28 TRBD1 TGTGCCAGCAGTCCCTCCGACAGGGCAAATTCACCCCTCCACTTT CASSPSDRANSPLHF
. TRBJ2-1 TRBV7-2 . TGTGCCAGCAGCTTAGGGGGTTATGAGCAGTTCTTC CASSLGGYEQFF
. TRBJ2-1 TRBV12-3/TRBV12-4 . TGTGCCAGCAGCCTCGTAGATGAGCAGTTCTTC CASSLVDEQFF
. TRBJ2-3 TRBV5-1 TRBD2 TGCGCCAGCAGCTTGGGACTAGCGGCCCGGCTCACAGATACGCAGTATTTT CASSLGLAARLTDTQYF
few TRBJ1-1 TRBV2 . TGTGCCAGCGGGGCTGAAGCTTTCTTT CASGAEAFF
. TRBJ2-3 TRBV25-1 TRBD2 TGTGCCAGCAGTATAGCGGGGGGCACAGATACGCAGTATTTT CASSIAGGTDTQYF
. TRBJ1-4 TRBV10-3 . TGTGCCATCAGTTCAGGGGCAACTAATGAAAAACTGTTTTTT CAISSGATNEKLFF
. TRBJ1-1 TRBV11-1 . TGTACCAGCAGCTTCATTCCAGGGGACACTGAAGCTTTCTTT CTSSFIPGDTEAFF
few TRBJ1-1 TRBV4-3 . TGCGCCAGCAGCCAAGTAGCAGCCCTCAACACTGAAGCTTTCTTT CASSQVAALNTEAFF